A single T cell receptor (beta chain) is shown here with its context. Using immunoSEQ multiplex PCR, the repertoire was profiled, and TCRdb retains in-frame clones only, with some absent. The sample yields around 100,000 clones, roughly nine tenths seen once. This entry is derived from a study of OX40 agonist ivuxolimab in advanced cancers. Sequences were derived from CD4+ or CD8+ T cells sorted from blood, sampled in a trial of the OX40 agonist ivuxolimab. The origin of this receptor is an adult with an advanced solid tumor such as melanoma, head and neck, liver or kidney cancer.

The CDR3 sequence is CASSPRDRENYGYTF. DNA of the CDR3: TGCGCCAGCAGTCCCAGGGACAGGGAAAACTATGGCTACACCTTC. The chain recombines TRBV23-1 with TRBJ1-2, with 9 bases fitting TRBD1. TRBV23-1 is placed among ORFs of uncertain function. This CDR3 contains 15 residues. The V and J ends lost 4 bases and 2 bases, in that order; junction bases with no gene match: 5.